The subject of this entry is one TCR beta chain. V gave up 6 bases and J gave up 2 bases; unmatched junction bases: 11. The CDR3 is 16 amino acids. Germline loops: CDR1 MGHRA, CDR2 YSYEKL. Time point indicated: newly diagnosed GD, antithyroid drugs for less than 3 months. PBMCs provided the RNA from which the TCR library was made. Patients were enrolled at an endocrinology department in Xi'an, China. With iRepertoire HTBI primers and Arm-PCR of CDR3 regions, TCR beta libraries were built. TCRdb recomputed calls from the multiplex PCR reads with MiXCR, one row per CDR3 protein. The profile shows some 400,000 distinct CDR3 sequences, 15% of them singletons. This entry is derived from a study of regulatory T cells in long-lasting Graves disease. These data also formed part of another study, on T cells in Graves' hyperthyroidism and ophthalmopathy.

The sequenced sample was peripheral blood mononuclear cells (PBMCs), obtained at new diagnosis, from a patient treated with antithyroid drugs. This clonotype originated in a woman aged 30 to 39 with Graves disease. The chain employs TRBV4-1 and TRBJ2-7; 9 positions agree with TRBD2. The CDR3 sequence is CASRAERGVVAYEQYF. The CDR3 nucleotides are TGCGCCAGCAGAGCCGAGCGGGGGGTCGTTGCCTACGAGCAGTACTTC.